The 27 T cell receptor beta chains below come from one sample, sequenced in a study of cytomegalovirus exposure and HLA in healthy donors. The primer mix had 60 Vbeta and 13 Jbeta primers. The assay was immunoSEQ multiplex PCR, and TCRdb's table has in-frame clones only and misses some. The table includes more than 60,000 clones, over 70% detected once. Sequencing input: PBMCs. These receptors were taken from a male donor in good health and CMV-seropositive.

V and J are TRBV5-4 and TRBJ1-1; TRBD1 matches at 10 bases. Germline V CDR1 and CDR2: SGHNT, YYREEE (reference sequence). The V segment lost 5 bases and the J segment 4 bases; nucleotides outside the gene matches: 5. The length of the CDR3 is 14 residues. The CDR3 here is CASRGGDRGTEAFF. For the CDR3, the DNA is TGTGCCAGCAGGGGCGGGGACAGGGGCACTGAAGCTTTCTTT.

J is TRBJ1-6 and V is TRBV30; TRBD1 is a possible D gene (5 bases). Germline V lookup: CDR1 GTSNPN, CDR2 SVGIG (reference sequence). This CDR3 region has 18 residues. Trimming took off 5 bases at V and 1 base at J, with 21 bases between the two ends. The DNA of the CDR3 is TGTGCCTGGGGTCAGGGAATGGGATATGGGTCCTATAATTCACCCCTCCACTTT. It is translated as CAWGQGMGYGSYNSPLHF.

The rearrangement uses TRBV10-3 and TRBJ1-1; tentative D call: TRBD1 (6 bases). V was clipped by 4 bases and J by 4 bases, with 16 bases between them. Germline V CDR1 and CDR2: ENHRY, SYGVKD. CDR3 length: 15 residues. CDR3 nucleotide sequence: TGTGCCATCAGTGTGGGGGGGCGGGTGGCCACTGAAGCTTTCTTT. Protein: CAISVGGRVATEAFF.

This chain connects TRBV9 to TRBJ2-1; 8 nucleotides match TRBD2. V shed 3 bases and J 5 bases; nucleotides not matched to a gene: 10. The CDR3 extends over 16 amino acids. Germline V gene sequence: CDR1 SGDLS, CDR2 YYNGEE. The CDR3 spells CASSAIPGLGNNEQFF. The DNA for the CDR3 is TGTGCCAGCAGCGCCATACCGGGACTAGGCAACAATGAGCAGTTCTTC.

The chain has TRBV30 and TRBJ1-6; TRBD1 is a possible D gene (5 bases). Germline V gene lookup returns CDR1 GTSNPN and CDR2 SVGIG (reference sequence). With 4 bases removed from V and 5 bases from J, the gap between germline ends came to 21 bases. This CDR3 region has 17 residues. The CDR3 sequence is CAWMDLTARRDNSPLHF. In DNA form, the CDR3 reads TGTGCCTGGATGGATTTGACAGCTCGACGCGATAATTCACCCCTCCACTTT.

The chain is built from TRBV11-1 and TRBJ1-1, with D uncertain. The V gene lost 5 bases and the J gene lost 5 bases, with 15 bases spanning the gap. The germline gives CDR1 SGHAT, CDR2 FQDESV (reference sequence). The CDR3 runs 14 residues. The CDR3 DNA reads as TGTGCCAGCAGCAAGAGAGGTACTGGTACTGAAGCTTTCTTT. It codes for CASSKRGTGTEAFF. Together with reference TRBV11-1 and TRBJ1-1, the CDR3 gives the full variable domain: EAEVAQSPRYKITEKSQAVAFWCDPISGHATLYWYRQILGQGPELLVQFQDESVVDDSQLPKDRFSAERLKGVDSTLKIQPAELGDSAMYLCASSKRGTGTEAFFGQGTRLTVV.

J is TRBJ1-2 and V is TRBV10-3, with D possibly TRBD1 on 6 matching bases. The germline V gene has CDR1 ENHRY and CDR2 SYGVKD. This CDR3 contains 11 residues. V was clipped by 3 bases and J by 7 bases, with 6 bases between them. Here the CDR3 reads CAISDRGGYTF. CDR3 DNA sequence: TGTGCCATCAGTGACAGGGGTGGCTACACCTTC.

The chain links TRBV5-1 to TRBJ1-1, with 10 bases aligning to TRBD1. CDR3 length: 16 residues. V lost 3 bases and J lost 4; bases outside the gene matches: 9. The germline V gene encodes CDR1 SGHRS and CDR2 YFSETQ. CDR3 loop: CASSWIGTGDGTEAFF. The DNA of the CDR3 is TGCGCCAGCAGCTGGATCGGGACAGGGGACGGCACTGAAGCTTTCTTT.

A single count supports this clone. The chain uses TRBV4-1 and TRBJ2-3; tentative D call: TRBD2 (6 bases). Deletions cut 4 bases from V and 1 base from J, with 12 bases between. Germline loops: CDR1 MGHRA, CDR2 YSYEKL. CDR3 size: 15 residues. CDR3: CASSPGEYRTDTQYF. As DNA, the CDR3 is TGCGCCAGCAGCCCGGGGGAGTATCGCACAGATACGCAGTATTTT.

The CDR3 DNA sequence: TGTGCCAGCAGCGTAGGCTCTGGAGGTTACTACGAGCAGTACTTC. Its protein is CASSVGSGGYYEQYF. The chain uses TRBV9 and TRBJ2-7, with D perhaps TRBD2 (5 bases). Germline-derived CDR1 and CDR2 are SGDLS and YYNGEE. This CDR3 is 15 amino acids long. V was cut by 0 bases and J by 3 bases, with 13 bases left in between.

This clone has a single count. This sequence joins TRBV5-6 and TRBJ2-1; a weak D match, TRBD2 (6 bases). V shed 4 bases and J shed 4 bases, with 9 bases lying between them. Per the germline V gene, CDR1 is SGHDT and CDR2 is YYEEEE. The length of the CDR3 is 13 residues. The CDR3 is CASSPGGYNEQFF. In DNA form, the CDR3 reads TGTGCCAGCAGCCCCGGGGGTTACAATGAGCAGTTCTTC.

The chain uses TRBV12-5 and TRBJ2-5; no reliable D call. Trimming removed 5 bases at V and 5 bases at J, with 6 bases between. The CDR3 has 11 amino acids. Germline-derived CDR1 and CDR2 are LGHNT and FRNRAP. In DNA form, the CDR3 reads TGTGCTAGTGGTCCCGGGGAGACCCAGTACTTC. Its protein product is CASGPGETQYF.

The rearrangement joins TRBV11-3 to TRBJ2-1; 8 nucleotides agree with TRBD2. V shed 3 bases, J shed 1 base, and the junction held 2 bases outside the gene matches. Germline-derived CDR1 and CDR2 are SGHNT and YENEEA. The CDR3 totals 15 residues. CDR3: CASSFSGDSYNEQFF. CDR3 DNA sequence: TGTGCCAGCAGCTTTAGCGGGGATTCCTACAATGAGCAGTTCTTC.

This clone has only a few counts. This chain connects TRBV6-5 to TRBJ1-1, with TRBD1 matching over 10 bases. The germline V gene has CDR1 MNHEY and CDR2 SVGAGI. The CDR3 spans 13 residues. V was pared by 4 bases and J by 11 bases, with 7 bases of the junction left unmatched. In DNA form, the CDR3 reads TGTGCCAGCAGTTTGACAGGGGGCTTACGTGCTTTCTTT. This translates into CASSLTGGLRAFF.

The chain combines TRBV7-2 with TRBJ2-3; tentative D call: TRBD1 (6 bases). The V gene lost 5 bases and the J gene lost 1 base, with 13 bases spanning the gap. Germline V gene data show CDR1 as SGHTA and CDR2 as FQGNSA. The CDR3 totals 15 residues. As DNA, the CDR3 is TGTGCCAGCAGCCATACAGGGTTGGGCACAGATACGCAGTATTTT. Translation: CASSHTGLGTDTQYF.

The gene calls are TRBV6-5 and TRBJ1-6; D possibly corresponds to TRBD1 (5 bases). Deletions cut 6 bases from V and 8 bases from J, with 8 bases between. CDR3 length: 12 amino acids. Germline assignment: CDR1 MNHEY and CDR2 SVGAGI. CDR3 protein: CASRLGDSPLHF. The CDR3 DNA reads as TGTGCCAGCAGGTTAGGGGATTCACCCCTCCACTTT.

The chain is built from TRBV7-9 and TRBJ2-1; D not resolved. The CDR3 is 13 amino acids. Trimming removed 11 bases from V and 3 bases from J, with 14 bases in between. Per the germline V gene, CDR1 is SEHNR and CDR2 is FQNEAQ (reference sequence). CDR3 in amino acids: CASSWQVYNEQFF. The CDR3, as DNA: TGTGCCTCATCCTGGCAGGTCTACAATGAGCAGTTCTTC.

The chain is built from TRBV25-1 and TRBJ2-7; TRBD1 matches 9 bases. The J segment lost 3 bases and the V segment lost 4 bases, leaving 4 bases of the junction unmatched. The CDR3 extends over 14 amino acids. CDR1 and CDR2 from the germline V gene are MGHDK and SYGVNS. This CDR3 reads CASSGLTGGYEQYF. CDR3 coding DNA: TGTGCCAGCAGTGGATTGACAGGGGGCTACGAGCAGTACTTC.

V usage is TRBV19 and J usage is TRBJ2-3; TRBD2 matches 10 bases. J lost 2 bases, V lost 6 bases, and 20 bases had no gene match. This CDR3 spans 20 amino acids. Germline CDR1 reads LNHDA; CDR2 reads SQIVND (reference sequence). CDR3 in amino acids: CASSYGLSASGGPYTDTQYF. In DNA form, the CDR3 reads TGTGCCAGTAGCTATGGCCTGAGTGCTAGCGGGGGACCCTACACAGATACGCAGTATTTT.

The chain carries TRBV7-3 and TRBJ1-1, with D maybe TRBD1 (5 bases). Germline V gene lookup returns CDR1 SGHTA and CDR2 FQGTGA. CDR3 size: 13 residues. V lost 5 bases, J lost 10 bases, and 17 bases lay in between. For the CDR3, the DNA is TGTGCCAGCAGCATACGGACAACCCCTGGAGCTTTCTTT. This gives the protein CASSIRTTPGAFF.

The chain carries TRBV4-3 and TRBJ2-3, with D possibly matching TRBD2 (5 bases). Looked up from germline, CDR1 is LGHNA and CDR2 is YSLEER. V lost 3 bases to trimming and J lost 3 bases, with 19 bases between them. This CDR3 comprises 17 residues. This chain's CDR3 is CASSQLSGSSLTDTQYF. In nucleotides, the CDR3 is TGCGCCAGCAGCCAGCTCTCGGGGAGCTCTTTGACAGATACGCAGTATTTT.

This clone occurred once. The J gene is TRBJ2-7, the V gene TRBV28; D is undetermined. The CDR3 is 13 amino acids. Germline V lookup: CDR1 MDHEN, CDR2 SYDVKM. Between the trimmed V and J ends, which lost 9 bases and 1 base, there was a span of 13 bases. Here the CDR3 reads CASRRGGSYEQYF. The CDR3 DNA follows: TGTGCCAGTAGGCGAGGTGGATCCTACGAGCAGTACTTC.

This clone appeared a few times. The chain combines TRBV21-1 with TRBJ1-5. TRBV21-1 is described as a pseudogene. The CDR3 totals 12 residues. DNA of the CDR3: TGTGCCAGCACCCGGGGGAGCCCGCCCCAGCATTTT. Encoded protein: CASTRGSPPQHF.

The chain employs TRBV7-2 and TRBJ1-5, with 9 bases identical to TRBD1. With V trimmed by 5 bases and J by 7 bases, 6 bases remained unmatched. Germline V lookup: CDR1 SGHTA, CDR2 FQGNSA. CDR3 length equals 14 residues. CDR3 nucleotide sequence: TGTGCCAGCAGCGAGATCACAGGGGGCCAGCCCCAGCATTTT. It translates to CASSEITGGQPQHF.

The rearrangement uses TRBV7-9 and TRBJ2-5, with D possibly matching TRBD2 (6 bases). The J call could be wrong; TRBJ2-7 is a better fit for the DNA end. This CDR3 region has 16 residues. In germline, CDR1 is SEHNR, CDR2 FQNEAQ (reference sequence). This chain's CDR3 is CASSATAGIPSYEQYF. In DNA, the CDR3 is TGTGCCAGCAGCGCCACCGCGGGGATCCCTTCCTACGAGCAGTACTTC.

In DNA, the CDR3 is TGCGCCAGCAGCAAGGACAGGCCCTATAGCAATCAGCCCCAGCATTTT. Translated, it gives CASSKDRPYSNQPQHF. The chain joins TRBV5-1 to TRBJ1-5; 7 nucleotides line up with TRBD1. The CDR3 has 16 residues. V dropped 4 bases and J dropped 0; count of bases not matched to a gene: 7. Germline CDR1 reads SGHRS; CDR2 reads YFSETQ.

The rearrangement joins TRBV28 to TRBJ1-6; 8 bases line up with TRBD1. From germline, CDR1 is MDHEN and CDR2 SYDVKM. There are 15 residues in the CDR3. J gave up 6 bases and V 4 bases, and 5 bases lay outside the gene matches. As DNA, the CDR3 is TGTGCCAGCAGTTACCCTGACAGGGGTAATTCACCCCTCCACTTT. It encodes CASSYPDRGNSPLHF.